A selection of T cell receptor beta chains follows, all from one sample in a study of blood T cell repertoires in COVID-19. Using immunoSEQ multiplex PCR, the repertoire was profiled, and TCRdb retains in-frame clones only, with some absent. The sample carries 110,000 or so clones, about 90% recorded once. The specimen sequenced was peripheral blood. These receptors all stem from a woman between 45 and 65 years old with acute or convalescent COVID-19. Both conserved end residues are part of each CDR3. The D gene is left open where the match is weak. Where a row states a size, it is once, few, many or the class of an expanded clone; other rows omit it.

d_call: TRBD1; j_call: TRBJ2-1; v_call: TRBV27; clone_size: .; cdr3_aa: CASNALKWDRGSSGWYNEQFF; cdr3_nt: TGTGCCAGCAACGCCCTTAAATGGGACAGGGGGAGTAGCGGGTGGTACAATGAGCAGTTCTTC
d_call: .; j_call: TRBJ1-5; v_call: TRBV24-1; clone_size: .; cdr3_aa: CATSDRSNQPQHF; cdr3_nt: TGTGCCACCAGTGACAGGAGCAATCAGCCCCAGCATTTT
d_call: .; j_call: TRBJ1-2; v_call: TRBV27; clone_size: .; cdr3_aa: CASSLSGTYGYTF; cdr3_nt: TGTGCCAGCAGTTTATCGGGCACCTATGGCTACACCTTC
d_call: TRBD2; j_call: TRBJ2-7; v_call: TRBV3-1/TRBV3-2; clone_size: .; cdr3_aa: CASSQETSGRAGSYEQYF; cdr3_nt: TGTGCCAGCAGCCAAGAAACTAGCGGGAGGGCCGGGTCCTACGAGCAGTACTTC
d_call: .; j_call: TRBJ1-6; v_call: TRBV7-9; clone_size: few; cdr3_aa: CASSQDGGTYNSPLHF; cdr3_nt: TGTGCCAGCAGCCAGGATGGGGGGACCTATAATTCACCCCTCCACTTT
d_call: TRBD1; j_call: TRBJ1-2; v_call: TRBV2; clone_size: .; cdr3_aa: CASRSGTGGYGYTF; cdr3_nt: TGTGCCAGCAGGTCGGGGACAGGAGGATATGGCTACACCTTC
d_call: .; j_call: TRBJ2-3; v_call: TRBV6-4; clone_size: .; cdr3_aa: CAGWRADTQYF; cdr3_nt: TGTGCCGGCTGGAGAGCAGATACGCAGTATTTT
d_call: TRBD1; j_call: TRBJ1-2; v_call: TRBV7-8; clone_size: .; cdr3_aa: CASSTQTTGNGYGYTF; cdr3_nt: TGTGCCAGCAGCACTCAAACGACAGGGAACGGCTATGGCTACACCTTC
d_call: .; j_call: TRBJ1-1; v_call: TRBV19; clone_size: .; cdr3_aa: CASSHREGNTEAFF; cdr3_nt: TGTGCCAGTAGTCACAGGGAAGGGAACACTGAAGCTTTCTTT
d_call: TRBD2; j_call: TRBJ2-1; v_call: TRBV7-2; clone_size: .; cdr3_aa: CASSSPAGGNEQFF; cdr3_nt: TGTGCCAGCAGCTCTCCGGCGGGAGGGAATGAGCAGTTCTTC
d_call: .; j_call: TRBJ1-1; v_call: TRBV7-2; clone_size: .; cdr3_aa: CASSLNPRNTEAFF; cdr3_nt: TGTGCCAGCAGCTTAAACCCGAGGAACACTGAAGCTTTCTTT
d_call: .; j_call: TRBJ2-6; v_call: TRBV14; clone_size: once; cdr3_aa: CASSQTEGILRSGANVLTF; cdr3_nt: TGTGCCAGCAGCCAAACCGAGGGAATACTACGCTCTGGGGCCAACGTCCTGACTTTC
d_call: TRBD1; j_call: TRBJ1-3; v_call: TRBV20-1; clone_size: .; cdr3_aa: CSASKNDRVFLGNTIYF; cdr3_nt: TGCAGTGCTAGTAAAAATGACAGGGTATTCTTGGGAAACACCATATATTTT
d_call: .; j_call: TRBJ2-7; v_call: TRBV2; clone_size: .; cdr3_aa: CASSEGGGSPYEQYF; cdr3_nt: TGTGCCAGCAGTGAAGGGGGGGGCAGCCCATACGAGCAGTACTTC
d_call: TRBD1; j_call: TRBJ2-1; v_call: TRBV19; clone_size: .; cdr3_aa: CASTDREPYNEQFF; cdr3_nt: TGTGCCAGCACGGACAGGGAACCCTACAATGAGCAGTTCTTC
d_call: TRBD1; j_call: TRBJ1-2; v_call: TRBV25-1; clone_size: .; cdr3_aa: CASMNRGDGYTF; cdr3_nt: TGTGCCAGCATGAACAGGGGGGATGGCTACACCTTC
d_call: TRBD1; j_call: TRBJ1-2; v_call: TRBV19; clone_size: .; cdr3_aa: CASGDRAIYGYTF; cdr3_nt: TGTGCCAGTGGGGACAGAGCTATCTATGGCTACACCTTC
d_call: TRBD1; j_call: TRBJ1-2; v_call: TRBV14; clone_size: .; cdr3_aa: CASSQAGTGVYGYTF; cdr3_nt: TGTGCCAGCAGCCAGGCCGGGACAGGGGTCTATGGCTACACCTTC
d_call: TRBD2; j_call: TRBJ2-1; v_call: TRBV7-9; clone_size: .; cdr3_aa: CASSSSGRGNEQFF; cdr3_nt: TGTGCCAGCAGCTCTAGCGGGAGAGGTAATGAGCAGTTCTTC
d_call: .; j_call: TRBJ1-2; v_call: TRBV9; clone_size: .; cdr3_aa: CASSVGIEGGYTF; cdr3_nt: TGTGCCAGCAGCGTAGGCATCGAGGGTGGCTACACCTTC
d_call: .; j_call: TRBJ2-1; v_call: TRBV19; clone_size: .; cdr3_aa: CASTTRDLGEQFF; cdr3_nt: TGTGCCAGTACTACGCGGGATCTAGGAGAGCAGTTCTTC
d_call: TRBD1; j_call: TRBJ2-7; v_call: TRBV5-1; clone_size: .; cdr3_aa: CASSDRATYEQYF; cdr3_nt: TGCGCCAGCTCTGACAGGGCAACCTACGAGCAGTACTTC
d_call: .; j_call: TRBJ2-7; v_call: TRBV7-9; clone_size: .; cdr3_aa: CASSNRGAAEGEQYF; cdr3_nt: TGTGCCAGCAGCAATAGAGGGGCGGCGGAGGGGGAGCAGTACTTC
d_call: .; j_call: TRBJ2-5; v_call: TRBV25-1; clone_size: .; cdr3_aa: CASRSSSQETQYF; cdr3_nt: TGTGCCAGCAGGTCTTCCAGCCAAGAGACCCAGTACTTC
d_call: TRBD1; j_call: TRBJ1-6; v_call: TRBV13; clone_size: .; cdr3_aa: CASSLGGQGNSPLHF; cdr3_nt: TGTGCCAGCAGCTTAGGAGGACAGGGTAATTCACCCCTCCACTTT
d_call: .; j_call: TRBJ1-2; v_call: TRBV7-8; clone_size: .; cdr3_aa: CASSLVSGARIDYGYTF; cdr3_nt: TGTGCCAGCAGCTTAGTTTCTGGGGCGCGAATAGATTATGGCTACACCTTC
d_call: TRBD2; j_call: TRBJ2-1; v_call: TRBV30; clone_size: once; cdr3_aa: CAWSAGGEQFF; cdr3_nt: TGTGCCTGGAGCGCCGGGGGGGAGCAGTTCTTC
d_call: .; j_call: TRBJ1-4; v_call: TRBV5-1; clone_size: .; cdr3_aa: CASSPSHGLGEKLFF; cdr3_nt: TGCGCCAGCAGTCCTAGCCACGGACTAGGGGAAAAACTGTTTTTT
d_call: TRBD1; j_call: TRBJ1-4; v_call: TRBV7-9; clone_size: .; cdr3_aa: CASSPGTGSKEKLFF; cdr3_nt: TGTGCCAGCAGCCCCGGGACAGGGAGTAAGGAAAAACTGTTTTTT
d_call: TRBD1; j_call: TRBJ2-7; v_call: TRBV10-3; clone_size: few; cdr3_aa: CAISGQGKYEQYF; cdr3_nt: TGTGCCATCAGTGGACAGGGGAAGTACGAGCAGTACTTC
d_call: .; j_call: TRBJ1-5; v_call: TRBV7-9; clone_size: .; cdr3_aa: CASSSQENQPQHF; cdr3_nt: TGTGCCAGCAGCTCACAGGAGAATCAGCCCCAGCATTTT
d_call: .; j_call: TRBJ2-7; v_call: TRBV5-1; clone_size: once; cdr3_aa: CASSLLATGIPYEQYF; cdr3_nt: TGCGCCAGCAGCTTGTTGGCGACAGGCATCCCCTACGAGCAGTACTTC
d_call: TRBD1; j_call: TRBJ1-1; v_call: TRBV3-1/TRBV3-2; clone_size: .; cdr3_aa: CASSQNRGLGNTEAFF; cdr3_nt: TGTGCCAGCAGCCAAAACAGGGGACTAGGGAACACTGAAGCTTTCTTT
d_call: TRBD1; j_call: TRBJ2-2; v_call: TRBV10-2; clone_size: many; cdr3_aa: CASRGQALNTGELFF; cdr3_nt: TGCGCCAGCCGGGGACAGGCTTTGAACACCGGGGAGCTGTTTTTT
d_call: TRBD2; j_call: TRBJ2-3; v_call: TRBV10-2; clone_size: .; cdr3_aa: CASRIAGAQGDTQYF; cdr3_nt: TGCGCCAGCAGGATAGCGGGGGCGCAGGGAGATACGCAGTATTTT
d_call: .; j_call: TRBJ1-3; v_call: TRBV2; clone_size: .; cdr3_aa: CASRGDTYSGNTIYF; cdr3_nt: TGTGCCAGCCGTGGAGACACCTACTCTGGAAACACCATATATTTT
d_call: .; j_call: TRBJ2-6; v_call: TRBV19; clone_size: .; cdr3_aa: CASSRSGANVLTF; cdr3_nt: TGTGCCAGTAGTCGCTCTGGGGCCAACGTCCTGACTTTC
d_call: TRBD1; j_call: TRBJ1-1; v_call: TRBV2; clone_size: .; cdr3_aa: CASSVEATGTFTEAFF; cdr3_nt: TGTGCCAGCAGTGTAGAGGCGACAGGGACCTTCACTGAAGCTTTCTTT
d_call: .; j_call: TRBJ1-1; v_call: TRBV25-1; clone_size: .; cdr3_aa: CASSWAENTEAFF; cdr3_nt: TGTGCCAGCAGTTGGGCAGAGAACACTGAAGCTTTCTTT
d_call: .; j_call: TRBJ2-1; v_call: TRBV14; clone_size: few; cdr3_aa: CASSPLSRNEQFF; cdr3_nt: TGTGCCAGCAGCCCCCTTTCTAGAAATGAGCAGTTCTTC
d_call: .; j_call: TRBJ1-4; v_call: TRBV7-9; clone_size: .; cdr3_aa: CASSLSMWEKLFF; cdr3_nt: TGTGCCAGCTCCCTTAGTATGTGGGAAAAACTGTTTTTT
d_call: .; j_call: TRBJ1-6; v_call: TRBV6-4; clone_size: .; cdr3_aa: CASSRDTNNSPLHF; cdr3_nt: TGTGCCAGCAGCCGGGACACAAATAATTCACCCCTCCACTTT
d_call: TRBD2; j_call: TRBJ2-5; v_call: TRBV7-9; clone_size: .; cdr3_aa: CASSSGLTETQYF; cdr3_nt: TGTGCCAGCAGCTCGGGACTAACGGAGACCCAGTACTTC
d_call: TRBD2; j_call: TRBJ2-7; v_call: TRBV5-6; clone_size: .; cdr3_aa: CASSLVAGGPVEQYF; cdr3_nt: TGTGCCAGCAGCTTGGTGGCGGGAGGGCCGGTAGAGCAGTACTTC
d_call: .; j_call: TRBJ2-5; v_call: TRBV7-9; clone_size: .; cdr3_aa: CASSPGLEETQYF; cdr3_nt: TGTGCCAGCAGCCCGGGACTTGAAGAGACCCAGTACTTC
d_call: .; j_call: TRBJ2-2; v_call: TRBV18; clone_size: .; cdr3_aa: CASSPPPRQITGELFF; cdr3_nt: TGTGCCAGCTCACCACCCCCGAGACAGATAACCGGGGAGCTGTTTTTT
d_call: .; j_call: TRBJ2-6; v_call: TRBV6-2/TRBV6-3; clone_size: .; cdr3_aa: CASSAQGGANVLTF; cdr3_nt: TGTGCCAGCAGCGCCCAGGGGGGGGCCAACGTCCTGACTTTC